This T cell receptor (beta chain) stems from a study of early stage breast cancer tumors. Turning to the study itself: ER+/PR+/HER2- status applied to about 80% of the 16 invasive breast tumors. Invasive lobular carcinomas made up about 30% of the 12 ER+/PR+/HER2- tumors.

This table comes from immunoSEQ multiplex PCR, and its TCRdb copy is limited to in-frame clones, with some not included. This table has some 41,000 clones, around 69% appearing once. Germline V CDR1 and CDR2: SNHLY, FYNNEI. This CDR3 is built from 14 residues. V was clipped by 4 bases and J by 7 bases; unmatched bases: 5. Concerning this clone itself: Antigen: not known.

Study-wide results and caveats: Blood repertoires resembled normal breast more than tumor.

Sequencing was performed on blood. J is TRBJ1-1 and V is TRBV2; 11 bases are a match to TRBD1. This TCR was recovered from a person aged 50 to 59 with breast cancer. The CDR3 loop is CASSGRGTGGEAFF. The CDR3 region has the DNA TGTGCCAGCAGTGGGAGAGGGACAGGGGGTGAAGCTTTCTTT.